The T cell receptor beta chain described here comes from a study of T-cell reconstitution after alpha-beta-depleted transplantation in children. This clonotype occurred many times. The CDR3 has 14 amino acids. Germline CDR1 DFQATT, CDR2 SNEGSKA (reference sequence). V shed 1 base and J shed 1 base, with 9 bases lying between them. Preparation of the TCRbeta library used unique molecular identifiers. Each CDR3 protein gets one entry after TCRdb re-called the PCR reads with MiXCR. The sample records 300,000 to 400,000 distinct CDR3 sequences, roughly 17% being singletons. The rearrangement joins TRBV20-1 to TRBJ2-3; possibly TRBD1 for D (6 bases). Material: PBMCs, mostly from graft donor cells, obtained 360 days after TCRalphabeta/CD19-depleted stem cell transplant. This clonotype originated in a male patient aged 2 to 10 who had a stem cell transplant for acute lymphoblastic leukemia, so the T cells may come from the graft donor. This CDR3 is CSARGQVGTDTQYF. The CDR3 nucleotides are TGCAGTGCTAGAGGACAGGTGGGCACAGATACGCAGTATTTT.